The next 9 T cell receptor beta chains were all read from a single sample in a study of blood T cell repertoires in COVID-19. The data were produced by immunoSEQ multiplex PCR, yet TCRdb's version contains in-frame clones alone and is incomplete. The table has roughly 280,000 clones, about nine tenths seen once. The sample consisted of peripheral blood. These receptors came from a woman aged 25-40 years with COVID-19, enrolled during active disease.

CDR3 DNA sequence: TGTGCCAGCAGTTACCTGCCACTCGATCCGCGGCAGCCCCAGCATTTT. It is translated as CASSYLPLDPRQPQHF. J is TRBJ1-5 and V is TRBV6-5; D not certain. Germline-derived CDR1 and CDR2 are MNHEY and SVGAGI. The V end lost 2 bases, the J end lost 7 bases, and 18 bases lay between the germline ends. The length of the CDR3 is 16 residues.

The chain couples TRBV7-2 to TRBJ1-6; D perhaps matches TRBD1 (6 bases). Germline CDR1 is SGHTA and CDR2 is FQGNSA. The CDR3 is 14 residues long. Trimming took off 3 bases at V and 7 bases at J, with 10 bases between the two ends. The CDR3 DNA sequence: TGTGCCAGCAGCTTGGGGGCCCGAAATTCACCCCTCCACTTT. It codes for CASSLGARNSPLHF. The variable domain in full, completed from reference TRBV7-2 and TRBJ1-6, reads GAGVSQSPSNKVTEKGKDVELRCDPISGHTALYWYRQSLGQGLEFLIYFQGNSAPDKSGLPSDRFSAERTGGSVSTLTIQRTQQEDSAVYLCASSLGARNSPLHFGNGTRLTVT.

The chain is built from TRBV3-1 (or the pseudogene TRBV3-2) and TRBJ2-7, with 9 bases lining up with TRBD2. The V and J ends lost 1 base and 0 bases, in that order; junction bases with no gene match: 7. Germline CDR1 reads LGHDT; CDR2 reads YNNKEL (reference sequence). The CDR3 consists of 17 residues. This chain's CDR3 is CASSQVLAGMSSYEQYF. DNA of the CDR3: TGTGCCAGCAGCCAAGTCCTAGCGGGAATGAGCTCCTACGAGCAGTACTTC.

This clone came up once. The J gene is TRBJ1-4, the V gene TRBV7-3; the match to TRBD1 covers 7 bases. Germline V gene sequence: CDR1 SGHTA, CDR2 FQGTGA. CDR3 length: 13 residues. V shed 3 bases and J 8 bases; nucleotides not matched to a gene: 3. The CDR3 sequence: CASSFQGGEKLFF. CDR3 coding DNA: TGTGCCAGCAGCTTCCAGGGGGGCGAAAAACTGTTTTTT.

The chain is built from TRBV6-5 and TRBJ1-1, with 7 bases lining up with TRBD1. The V segment lost 6 bases and the J segment 3 bases; nucleotides outside the gene matches: 7. The germline gives CDR1 MNHEY, CDR2 SVGAGI. The CDR3 contains 14 residues. As DNA, the CDR3 is TGTGCCAGCAGCCTACGGACAGGTGACACTGAAGCTTTCTTT. As protein: CASSLRTGDTEAFF.

On this clone itself: This same CDR3 is encoded by further DNA sequences in the sample. The chain couples TRBV20-1 to TRBJ1-5; 7 bases line up with TRBD1. J was trimmed by 4 bases and V by 3 bases; bases with no gene match: 3. CDR1 DFQATT and CDR2 SNEGSKA come from the germline V gene (reference sequence). The length of the CDR3 is 13 residues. The chain's CDR3 is CSASKQGNQPQHF. CDR3 coding DNA: TGCAGTGCTAGTAAACAGGGGAATCAGCCCCAGCATTTT.

The chain combines TRBV5-1 with TRBJ2-5; TRBD1 agrees at 8 bases. There are 14 residues in the CDR3. Losses at the gene ends were 4 bases for V and 2 bases for J; bases not matched to a gene: 4. The germline CDR1 and CDR2 sequences are SGHRS and YFSETQ. CDR3 DNA: TGCGCCAGCAGCGCCACAGGGGGTCAAGAGACCCAGTACTTC. Protein: CASSATGGQETQYF. Combining the CDR3 with reference TRBV5-1 and TRBJ2-5 gives the whole variable domain KAGVTQTPRYLIKTRGQQVTLSCSPISGHRSVSWYQQTPGQGLQFLFEYFSETQRNKGNFPGRFSGRQFSNSRSEMNVSTLELGDSALYLCASSATGGQETQYFGPGTRLLVL.

The V gene is TRBV5-6, the J gene TRBJ1-5, with D unresolved. Germline lookup yields CDR1 SGHDT and CDR2 YYEEEE. This CDR3 region has 14 residues. The V and J ends lost 2 bases and 4 bases respectively, with 10 bases between them. CDR3 amino acids: CASSLSGGNQPQHF. CDR3 DNA: TGTGCCAGCAGCTTAAGTGGAGGGAATCAGCCCCAGCATTTT.

The chain combines TRBV5-5 with TRBJ1-1; D unresolved. The CDR3 sequence is 13 residues long. In germline, CDR1 is SGHKS, CDR2 YYEKEE (reference sequence). The ends were cut back, 4 bases at V and 5 bases at J, with 12 bases in the middle. CDR3 residues: CASSGAGHTEAFF. The CDR3 nucleotides are TGTGCCAGCAGCGGAGCCGGCCATACTGAAGCTTTCTTT.